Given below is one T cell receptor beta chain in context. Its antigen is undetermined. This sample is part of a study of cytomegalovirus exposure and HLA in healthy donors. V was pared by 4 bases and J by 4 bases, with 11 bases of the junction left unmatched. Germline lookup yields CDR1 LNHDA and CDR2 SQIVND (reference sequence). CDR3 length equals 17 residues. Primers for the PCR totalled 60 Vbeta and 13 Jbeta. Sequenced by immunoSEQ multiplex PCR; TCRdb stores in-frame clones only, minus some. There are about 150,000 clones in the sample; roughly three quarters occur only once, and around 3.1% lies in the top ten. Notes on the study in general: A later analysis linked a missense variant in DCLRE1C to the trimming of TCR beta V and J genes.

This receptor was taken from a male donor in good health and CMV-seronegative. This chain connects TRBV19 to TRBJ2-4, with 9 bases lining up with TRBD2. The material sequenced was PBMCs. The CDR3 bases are TGTGCCAGTAGTACCCCGGGACTAGCAGACTTAAAAAACATTCAGTACTTC. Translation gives CASSTPGLADLKNIQYF.